Presented here are 3 T cell receptor beta chains from one specimen sequenced in a study of identical twins. TCRdb ran MiXCR on the 5' RACE reads and lists one entry per CDR3 protein. Seen here are nearly 650,000 distinct CDR3 sequences, just over 7% observed once, and the top ten hold approximately 1.5%. These data were likewise used in another study, on yellow fever vaccine responses in identical twins.

Source material: PBMCs. Source of these receptors: a woman between 18 and 30 years old in good health.

The chain recombines TRBV12-3 or TRBV12-4 with TRBJ2-1; D might be TRBD2 (6 bases). The CDR3 length is 16 residues. Trimming left V 6 bases short and J 10 bases short, with 25 bases between. The CDR3 DNA reads as TGTGCCAGCAGCCCGGACTACCCACGCGGCAAACAGGAGCAGTTCTTC. Its protein product is CASSPDYPRGKQEQFF.

V and J are TRBV11-2 and TRBJ2-5; no clear D. Germline assignment: CDR1 SGHAT and CDR2 FQNNGV. The CDR3 spans 15 residues. Trimming pared 3 bases from V and 4 bases from J, leaving 15 bases between. Written as DNA, the CDR3 is TGTGCCAGCAGCTTCGGTAATCTAATAAGAGAGACCCAGTACTTC. Its protein product is CASSFGNLIRETQYF.

This clonotype was detected many times. The gene calls are TRBV12-3 or TRBV12-4 and TRBJ2-7; D tentatively fits TRBD1 or TRBD2 (8 bases each). The length of the CDR3 is 14 residues. Trimming removed 0 bases from V and 7 bases from J, with 13 bases in between. CDR3 region: CASSLASGTGEQYF. In DNA form, the CDR3 reads TGTGCCAGCAGTTTAGCTAGCGGGACAGGAGAGCAGTACTTC.